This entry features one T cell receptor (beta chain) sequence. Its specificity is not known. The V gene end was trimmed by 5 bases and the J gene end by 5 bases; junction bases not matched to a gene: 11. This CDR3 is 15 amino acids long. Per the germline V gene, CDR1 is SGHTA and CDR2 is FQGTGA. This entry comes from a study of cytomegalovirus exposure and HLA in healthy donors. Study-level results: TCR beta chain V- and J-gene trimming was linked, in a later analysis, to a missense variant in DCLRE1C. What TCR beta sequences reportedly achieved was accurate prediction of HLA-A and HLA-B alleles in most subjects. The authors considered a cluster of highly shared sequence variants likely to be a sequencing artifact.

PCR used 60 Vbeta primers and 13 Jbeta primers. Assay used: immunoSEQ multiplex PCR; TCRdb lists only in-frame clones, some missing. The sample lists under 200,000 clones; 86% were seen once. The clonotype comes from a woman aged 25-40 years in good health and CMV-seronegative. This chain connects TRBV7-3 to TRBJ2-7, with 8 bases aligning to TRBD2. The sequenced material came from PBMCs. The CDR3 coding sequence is TGTGCCAGCAGCCCCGCAGGCGGGAGGATCGACGAGCAGTACTTC. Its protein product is CASSPAGGRIDEQYF.